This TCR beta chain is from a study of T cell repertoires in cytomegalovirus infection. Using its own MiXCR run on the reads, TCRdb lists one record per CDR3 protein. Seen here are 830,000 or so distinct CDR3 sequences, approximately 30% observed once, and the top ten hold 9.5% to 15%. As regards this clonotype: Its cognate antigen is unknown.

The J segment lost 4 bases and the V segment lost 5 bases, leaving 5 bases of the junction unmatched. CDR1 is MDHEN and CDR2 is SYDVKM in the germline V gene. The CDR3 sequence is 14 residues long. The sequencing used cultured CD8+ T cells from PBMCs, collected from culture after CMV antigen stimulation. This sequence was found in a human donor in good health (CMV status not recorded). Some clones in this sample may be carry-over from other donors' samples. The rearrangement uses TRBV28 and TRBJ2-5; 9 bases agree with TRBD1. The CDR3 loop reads CASSITGGRETQYF. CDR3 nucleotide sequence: TGTGCCAGCAGTATAACAGGGGGCCGAGAGACCCAGTACTTC.